The source of this T cell receptor (beta chain) is a study of T cell repertoires in cytomegalovirus infection (dated by TCRdb to between 2018 and 2021). Regarding the research as a whole: Because public TCR beta signatures pointed to carriage of CMV infection together with the matching HLA type, the HLA type of each donor mattered for the analysis. Overall study outcomes, separate from this receptor: In the ex vivo response, HLA-C-restricted CMV-specific TCR beta clonotypes were dominant, and in two of eight donors the single most frequent clonotype came from this HLA-C-restricted group. In both this cohort and an independent cohort of 352 donors, the cumulative frequency of public TCR beta family members distinguished carriers of CMV infection plus the relevant HLA type.

This clonotype has at least ten counts. Its recognized antigen is unknown. Base qualities were left out, and no much larger clone turns up one base away. TCRdb shows the sequencer as Illumina HiSeq 1500. TCRdb applied fastp at Q25 and MiXCR to the public reads, then kept only in-frame beta chains. One record per CDR3 amino acid sequence lists the most common genes and DNA. The table for this sample lists approximately 180,000 distinct CDR3 sequences; about a tenth of them were counted only once. Clones ranked in the top ten supply approximately 4.2% of the sample. The material sequenced was PBMCs. This clonotype was obtained from a human donor in good health (CMV status not recorded). Some clones in this sample may be carry-over from other donors' samples.

The nucleotide sequence reads TGTGCCAGCAGTTTGGCAAGGAGGAACACTGAAGCTTTCTTT. This sequence encodes CASSLARRNTEAFF. The rearrangement joined TRBV12-3 or TRBV12-4 to TRBJ1-1, with the D gene call left open. V is shortened by 3 bases, J by 1 base, and the region joining them spans 9 bases. Inclusive of the bounding cysteine and phenylalanine, the CDR3 is 14 residues long. The retained sequence is limited to the CDR3, 42 bases, with the frame set at the first base.